The rows below give T cell receptor beta chains drawn from one sample of a study of T cells in Graves' hyperthyroidism and ophthalmopathy. TCRdb re-derived calls from the multiplex PCR reads in MiXCR, one entry per CDR3 protein. The sample contains 600,000 to 850,000 distinct CDR3 sequences, approximately 19% of which appear only once. The sequenced sample was blood. The receptors were gathered from a woman in her 50s with Graves' hyperthyroidism that later progressed to Graves' ophthalmopathy. The CDR3 runs from the conserved cysteine through the conserved F or W. Each record gives: V gene, J gene, clone size, D gene, CDR3 DNA, CDR3 protein. A D gene is named only where the DNA matches it firmly. Size values are once, few and many counts, or a class for expanded clones, and some rows have none.

>TRBV27|TRBJ2-3|few|TRBD1
TGTGCCAGCAGGATTAACAGGGGACATACGCAGTATTTT
CASRINRGHTQYF
>TRBV5-1|TRBJ2-2|many|-
TGCGCCAGCAGCTTGGATCCCACCGGGGAGCTGTTTTTT
CASSLDPTGELFF
>TRBV19|TRBJ2-1|-|TRBD2
TGTGCCAGTAGTATAGGGGGACGGCGGGGGGCCAATGAGCAGTTCTTC
CASSIGGRRGANEQFF
>TRBV29-1|TRBJ2-5|-|TRBD2
TGCAGCGTCGGGGGGGCCAGACAAGAGACCCAGTACTTC
CSVGGARQETQYF
>TRBV29-1|TRBJ2-7|-|TRBD1
TGCAGCGTTGGGACAGGGAAACGCTACGAGCAGTACTTC
CSVGTGKRYEQYF
>TRBV7-2|TRBJ1-4|few|-
TGTGCCAGCAGCTTCCCTGACAGGAGGAATGAAAAACTGTTTTTT
CASSFPDRRNEKLFF
>TRBV20-1|TRBJ1-3|many|TRBD1
TGCAGTGCTAATGACAGGGGGCAATCTGGAAACACCATATATTTT
CSANDRGQSGNTIYF
>TRBV12-3/TRBV12-4|TRBJ1-5|many|TRBD1
TGTGCCAGCAGTACCCGGGACAGGGGAGATAGCAATCAGCCCCAGCATTTT
CASSTRDRGDSNQPQHF
>TRBV7-6|TRBJ1-2|many|-
TGTGCCAGCAGCCCCAGGGTCGGACAGCCACTTTATGGCTACACCTTC
CASSPRVGQPLYGYTF
>TRBV20-1|TRBJ1-1|-|-
TGCAGTGCTCCGGGCAGGGGTAGGATCACTGCTTTCTTT
CSAPGRGRITAFF
>TRBV3-1|TRBJ1-1|many|-
TGTGCCAGCAGCCAAGCAGGGGCGGCTTTCTTT
CASSQAGAAFF
>TRBV6-2/TRBV6-3|TRBJ1-5|few|-
TGTGCCAGCAGTTACTCAGGGATTCCCCAGCATTTT
CASSYSGIPQHF
>TRBV7-3|TRBJ2-2|many|-
TGTGCCAGCAGCTTAAACGGCTTAACGAACGGGGAGCTGTTTTTT
CASSLNGLTNGELFF
>TRBV29-1|TRBJ1-5|few|-
TGCAGCGCCGCATACAGCAATCAGCCCCAGCATTTT
CSAAYSNQPQHF